This TCR beta chain is drawn from a study of shared clonotypes between healthy human individuals. Study-level results: With several donors compared, around 5% of naive CD4 clonotypes were shared. Deeper or shallower sequencing was expected to change how clonotypes are shared among donors. Rarefaction demonstrated incomplete sorted-subset sequencing despite large depth.

The CDR3 sequence is 12 residues long. Trimming shortened V by 3 bases and J by 8 bases, and 10 bases separated the two germline ends. Germline V gene data show CDR1 as MDHEN and CDR2 as SYDVKM. Authors' data handling: Filtering differed since immunoSEQ provided only junctions, with no quality scores. Data came from immunoSEQ multiplex PCR; TCRdb stores just in-frame clones and leaves some out. That table supplies the V and J calls and clone size; D and trimming were determined from the DNA. This sample has around 940,000 clones; over 75% occur once, and the top ten carry around 1.5%. Notes on this clone: The antigen is undetermined.

The genes are TRBV28 and TRBJ1-2; D gene unclear. The sample consisted of memory CD4+ T cells sorted from blood. Sample subset: CD45RA-negative fraction. The TCR comes from a young man in good health. The CDR3 region has the DNA TGTGCCAGCAGTTTGAATCCCCCGGGCTACACCTTC. Its protein is CASSLNPPGYTF.